A single sample gave rise to the 21 T cell receptor beta chains below, sequenced in a study of blood T cell repertoires in COVID-19. Generated by immunoSEQ multiplex PCR, the TCRdb table keeps only in-frame clones and is missing some. The table records 310,000 or so clones, approximately 83% of them present only once. The specimen sequenced was peripheral blood. Receptor source: a woman in her twenties or thirties who had recovered from COVID-19.

The genes are TRBV10-2 and TRBJ2-1; 11 bases line up with TRBD2. The germline gives CDR1 WSHSY, CDR2 SAAADI. The CDR3 length is 17 residues. V lost 7 bases, J lost 2 bases, and 10 bases stayed unmatched. The CDR3 loop reads CASTERRLAGPYNEQFF. CDR3 DNA: TGCGCCAGCACCGAACGTCGACTAGCGGGGCCCTACAATGAGCAGTTCTTC.

V is TRBV4-3 and J is TRBJ1-2, with D tentatively TRBD1 (6 bases). This CDR3 comprises 17 residues. The germline V and J ends were trimmed by 0 bases and 6 bases, with 20 bases remaining between them. Germline CDR1 and CDR2: LGHNA and YSLEER. CDR3 sequence: CASSQDLGQQGLDGYTF. CDR3 in DNA: TGCGCCAGCAGCCAAGATCTAGGACAGCAGGGTCTCGATGGCTACACCTTC.

This rearrangement joins TRBV4-1 to TRBJ2-1; 8 nucleotides match TRBD2. CDR3 size: 16 residues. V lost 4 bases and J lost 10; bases outside the gene matches: 15. In germline, CDR1 is MGHRA, CDR2 YSYEKL. CDR3 sequence: CASSRVLAAGVQEQFF. In nucleotides, the CDR3 is TGCGCCAGCAGCCGGGTACTAGCGGCTGGGGTACAAGAGCAGTTCTTC.

The chain has TRBV5-8 and TRBJ1-1, with D possibly being TRBD1 (5 bases). CDR1 SGHTS and CDR2 YDEGEE come from the germline V gene. This CDR3 spans 11 amino acids. V was cut by 2 bases and J by 10 bases, with 9 bases left in between. The CDR3 sequence is CASSFYGAAFF. The CDR3 bases are TGTGCCAGCAGCTTTTATGGGGCAGCTTTCTTT.

V usage is TRBV11-2 and J usage is TRBJ2-7; 10 bases agree with TRBD2. CDR1 and CDR2 (germline): SGHAT, FQNNGV. The CDR3 is 15 residues long. V was clipped by 5 bases and J by 0 bases; unmatched bases: 4. CDR3 amino acids: CASSVGLADSYEQYF. CDR3 nucleotide sequence: TGTGCCAGCAGCGTAGGACTAGCGGACTCCTACGAGCAGTACTTC.

The V gene is TRBV5-1, the J gene TRBJ1-2; D is uncertain. V was pared by 7 bases and J by 8 bases, with 18 bases between. Germline CDR1 SGHRS, CDR2 YFSETQ. The CDR3 sequence is 13 residues long. The CDR3 is CASSLAGMGGYTF. CDR3 DNA: TGCGCCAGCTCCTTGGCGGGAATGGGGGGCTACACCTTC.

CDR3 in DNA: TGCAGCGTTGTTCGCGGGGGGCTCAGTGAGCAGTTCTTC. This codes for CSVVRGGLSEQFF. This sequence joins TRBV29-1 and TRBJ2-1, with 8 bases lining up with TRBD2. The ends lost 4 bases at V and 9 bases at J; junction bases unmatched: 8. CDR1 is SQVTM, CDR2 ANQGSEA, per germline. The CDR3 consists of 13 residues.

The gene calls are TRBV5-4 and TRBJ2-1; D is perhaps TRBD1 (5 bases). Trimming pared 3 bases from V and 0 bases from J, leaving 16 bases between. The CDR3 consists of 17 residues. Germline CDR1 SGHNT, CDR2 YYREEE (reference sequence). In DNA form, the CDR3 reads TGTGCCAGCAGCTCGTCCTGGGGCAGAAGCTCCTACAATGAGCAGTTCTTC. Amino acids: CASSSSWGRSSYNEQFF.

The chain carries TRBV6-5 and TRBJ2-2; D unclear. V was trimmed by 7 bases and J by 1 base, leaving 7 bases between them. The CDR3 is 13 residues long. CDR1 is MNHEY, CDR2 SVGAGI, per germline. This CDR3 reads CASNAVNTGELFF. The CDR3, as DNA: TGTGCCAGCAACGCGGTGAACACCGGGGAGCTGTTTTTT.

The V gene is TRBV7-6, the J gene TRBJ1-2; a weak D match, TRBD1 (5 bases). This CDR3 region has 12 residues. Trimming cost V 8 bases and J 5 bases, with 12 bases left between them. Germline values: CDR1 SGHVS, CDR2 FNYEAQ. CDR3 residues: CASRGVGYGYTF. CDR3 in DNA: TGTGCCAGCCGGGGGGTGGGGTATGGCTACACCTTC.

On this clone: This same CDR3 is encoded by further DNA sequences in the sample. The J gene is TRBJ1-1, the V gene TRBV19; 9 positions match TRBD1. V lost 1 base and J lost 3; bases outside the gene matches: 0. Per germline, CDR1 LNHDA and CDR2 SQIVND (reference sequence). This CDR3 region has 14 residues. The CDR3 DNA follows: TGTGCCAGTAGTATAGGGACAGGGGACACTGAAGCTTTCTTT. Residues: CASSIGTGDTEAFF.

The chain is built from TRBV19 and TRBJ1-5; 10 bases are a match to TRBD1. Trimming at V came to 1 base and at J to 2 bases, leaving 2 bases not matched to a gene. This CDR3 comprises 16 residues. Germline V gives CDR1 LNHDA, CDR2 SQIVND (reference sequence). The CDR3 region is CASSIGDRGGNQPQHF. The CDR3 DNA follows: TGTGCCAGTAGTATAGGGGACAGGGGTGGCAATCAGCCCCAGCATTTT.

The genes are TRBV27 and TRBJ2-7; TRBD1 matches at 12 bases. The CDR3 has 17 residues. Germline CDR1 reads MNHEY; CDR2 reads SMNVEV (reference sequence). V trimming: 1 base; J trimming: 5 bases; junction bases outside the gene matches: 9. The CDR3, as DNA: TGTGCCAGCAGTTTATTTTCGTCGGGACAGGGGGCCAACGAGCAGTACTTC. Encoded protein: CASSLFSSGQGANEQYF.

In DNA form, the CDR3 reads TGTGCCAGCAGCTTGTACTCTGGCCGGACAGGGATTATCTATGGCTACACCTTC. Its protein is CASSLYSGRTGIIYGYTF. V gene TRBV11-2 combines with J gene TRBJ1-2, with 8 bases fitting TRBD1. Trimming removed 3 bases from V and 4 bases from J; junction bases left unmatched: 16. Germline V gene data show CDR1 as SGHAT and CDR2 as FQNNGV. The CDR3 sequence is 18 residues long. Looking up the rest from reference TRBV11-2 and TRBJ1-2 gives the full variable domain: EAGVAQSPRYKIIEKRQSVAFWCNPISGHATLYWYQQILGQGPKLLIQFQNNGVVDDSQLPKDRFSAERLKGVDSTLKIQPAKLEDSAVYLCASSLYSGRTGIIYGYTFGSGTRLTVV.

The chain is built from TRBV27 and TRBJ1-6, with D tentatively TRBD1 (6 bases). This CDR3 region has 16 residues. The V gene's germline CDR1 is MNHEY and CDR2 SMNVEV (reference sequence). Between the trimmed V and J ends, which lost 8 bases and 0 bases, there was a span of 14 bases. CDR3 nucleotide sequence: TGTGCCAGCCTACCCACAGGGAGCTCCTATAATTCACCCCTCCACTTT. It is translated as CASLPTGSSYNSPLHF.

The gene calls are TRBV9 and TRBJ2-3; tentatively, D is TRBD1 (7 bases). There are 17 residues in the CDR3. CDR1 and CDR2 from the germline V gene are SGDLS and YYNGEE. V was cut by 3 bases and J by 5 bases, with 22 bases left in between. DNA for the CDR3: TGTGCCAGCAGCGAGGGTCCCCAGGGGGGTCTTCAAGATACGCAGTATTTT. Residues: CASSEGPQGGLQDTQYF.

The chain employs TRBV29-1 and TRBJ2-7; 10 positions agree with TRBD2. Germline V lookup: CDR1 SQVTM, CDR2 ANQGSEA. V gave up 4 bases and J gave up 4 bases; unmatched junction bases: 7. The CDR3 extends over 14 amino acids. The CDR3 nucleotides are TGCAGCGTTGTGAAACTAGCGGGGAAGTACGAGCAGTACTTC. Translating gives CSVVKLAGKYEQYF.

The chain links TRBV27 to TRBJ1-6; D is unresolved. The CDR3 covers 13 residues. Trimming left V 8 bases short and J 0 bases short, with 5 bases between. Germline values: CDR1 MNHEY, CDR2 SMNVEV (reference sequence). The CDR3 reads CASFSSYNSPLHF. The CDR3 region has the DNA TGTGCCAGCTTTAGCTCCTATAATTCACCCCTCCACTTT.

The chain employs TRBV30 and TRBJ1-2; D perhaps matches TRBD1 (5 bases). V was shortened by 2 bases and J by 4 bases, with 11 bases between the two germline ends. Per germline, CDR1 GTSNPN and CDR2 SVGIG (reference sequence). CDR3 size: 13 residues. CDR3 sequence: CAWSPTGFYGYTF. The CDR3 coding sequence is TGTGCCTGGAGTCCCACAGGTTTCTATGGCTACACCTTC.

The table lists this clone with a few counts. J is TRBJ1-5 and V is TRBV19; 8 bases match TRBD1. This CDR3 region has 16 residues. The germline gives CDR1 LNHDA, CDR2 SQIVND (reference sequence). V lost 4 bases, J lost 2 bases, and 7 bases stayed unmatched. CDR3 region: CASSTQGTGRNQPQHF. The CDR3 nucleotides are TGTGCCAGTAGTACCCAAGGGACAGGACGCAATCAGCCCCAGCATTTT.

The chain couples TRBV7-2 to TRBJ1-4; no definite D call. Looked up from germline, CDR1 is SGHTA and CDR2 is FQGNSA. V gave up 3 bases and J gave up 0 bases, with 5 bases separating them. The CDR3 runs 14 residues. For the CDR3, the DNA is TGTGCCAGCAGCTTTACTGCAACTAATGAAAAACTGTTTTTT. It yields the protein CASSFTATNEKLFF.